This T cell receptor beta chain was identified in a study of OX40 agonist ivuxolimab in advanced cancers. Sequencing was performed with immunoSEQ multiplex PCR; in TCRdb, only in-frame clones are kept and a portion is missing. The sample gives roughly 67,000 clones, 75% to 85% of which show up once; about 1.6% is in the top ten. Source: CD4+ or CD8+ T cells sorted from blood, taken in a trial of the OX40 agonist ivuxolimab. This sequence originates from an adult with an advanced solid tumor such as melanoma, head and neck, liver or kidney cancer.

The DNA for the CDR3 is TGTGCCAGCAGTTTAGCGGGGTTAGCCAAAAACATTCAGTACTTC. This gives the protein CASSLAGLAKNIQYF. J is TRBJ2-4 and V is TRBV27; the D gene is possibly TRBD2 (6 bases). The germline V gene has CDR1 MNHEY and CDR2 SMNVEV (reference sequence). The V end lost 2 bases, the J end lost 0 bases, and 8 bases lay between the germline ends. CDR3 length: 15 amino acids.